The rows below give T cell receptor beta chains drawn from one sample of a study of post-analysis software for immune sequencing data. TCRdb re-called the PCR reads with MiXCR, one entry per CDR3 protein. The sample has hundreds of thousands of distinct CDR3 sequences, about 60% seen once. Source material: blood. The receptors stem from a girl aged 2 to 9 with multiple sclerosis. Each CDR3 is given with its conserved first and last residue. Size tells how often a clone was seen (once, few, many) or the class of an expanded clone, and some rows leave it out.

CDR3aa | j_gene | len | abundance | v_gene
CASSSGRGLKYEQYF | TRBJ2-7 | 15 | - | TRBV12-3/TRBV12-4
CASSPGAGNFGANVLTF | TRBJ2-6 | 17 | - | TRBV6-1
CSARSTGIGETQYF | TRBJ2-5 | 14 | - | TRBV29-1
CASSFRDEKLFF | TRBJ1-4 | 12 | few | TRBV12-3/TRBV12-4
CSSSLEGREQFF | TRBJ2-1 | 12 | - | TRBV7-2
CASSNGTSSYNEQFF | TRBJ2-1 | 15 | once | TRBV5-1
CAAGREETQYF | TRBJ2-5 | 11 | - | TRBV7-2
CSARAGYYNEQFF | TRBJ2-1 | 13 | - | TRBV20-1
CSVEDTREKEKLFF | TRBJ1-4 | 14 | - | TRBV29-1
CASSTTGGLVDTQYF | TRBJ2-3 | 15 | - | TRBV12-3/TRBV12-4
CASSQDLATGTPLHF | TRBJ1-6 | 15 | - | TRBV3-1
CASSYSPGPNSPLHF | TRBJ1-6 | 15 | - | TRBV6-5